This is a list of T cell receptor beta chains from one sample in a study of blood T cell repertoires in COVID-19. The data were produced by immunoSEQ multiplex PCR, yet TCRdb's version contains in-frame clones alone and is incomplete. The sample consists of roughly 200,000 clones, more than 65% of them appearing once. The sequenced material came from peripheral blood. Receptors originate from a man in his fifties with active or convalescent COVID-19. Both conserved end residues are part of each CDR3. Fields, in order: CDR3 DNA, CDR3 protein, V gene, D gene, clone size, J gene. D genes are given only for firm matches. Some rows have no size entry. The others give once, few or many, or a class for an expanded clone.

CDR3nt: TGCAGTGCTAGTCGGCTAGCGGGAAGCACAGATACGCAGTATTTT; CDR3aa: CSASRLAGSTDTQYF; v_gene: TRBV20-1; d_gene: TRBD2; abundance: NA; j_gene: TRBJ2-3
CDR3nt: TGCGCCAGCAGCTTGGGGGCGACTGGCTACACCTTC; CDR3aa: CASSLGATGYTF; v_gene: TRBV5-1; d_gene: NA; abundance: NA; j_gene: TRBJ1-2
CDR3nt: TGTGCCAGCAGTGAAGAGGCCAGGGGGCGAACCTACGAGCAGTACTTC; CDR3aa: CASSEEARGRTYEQYF; v_gene: TRBV2; d_gene: TRBD1; abundance: NA; j_gene: TRBJ2-7
CDR3nt: TGTGCCAGCAGTAAAACCCTAACTCCTGAAGCTTTCTTT; CDR3aa: CASSKTLTPEAFF; v_gene: TRBV6-5; d_gene: NA; abundance: NA; j_gene: TRBJ1-1
CDR3nt: TGTGCCAGCAGTTACTCGATAGGGGGCACTGAAGCTTTCTTT; CDR3aa: CASSYSIGGTEAFF; v_gene: TRBV6-5; d_gene: NA; abundance: NA; j_gene: TRBJ1-1
CDR3nt: TGTGCCAGTAGTATAGGTTACGGGGGGACGCCCCAGCATTTT; CDR3aa: CASSIGYGGTPQHF; v_gene: TRBV19; d_gene: NA; abundance: once; j_gene: TRBJ1-5
CDR3nt: TGTGCCAGCAGTTACTCGAGCCAGGGTGTGAAGGGCTACACCTTC; CDR3aa: CASSYSSQGVKGYTF; v_gene: TRBV6-5; d_gene: NA; abundance: NA; j_gene: TRBJ1-2
CDR3nt: TGTGCCAGCAGCTTAGTTCCTAGCGGGGTCACAGATACGCAGTATTTT; CDR3aa: CASSLVPSGVTDTQYF; v_gene: TRBV11-1; d_gene: TRBD2; abundance: once; j_gene: TRBJ2-3
CDR3nt: TGTGCCAGTAGTAACGTTCAGGTCACAGATACGCAGTATTTT; CDR3aa: CASSNVQVTDTQYF; v_gene: TRBV19; d_gene: NA; abundance: NA; j_gene: TRBJ2-3
CDR3nt: TGTGCCTGGAGTGGATCGGTTAACTATGGCTACACCTTC; CDR3aa: CAWSGSVNYGYTF; v_gene: TRBV30; d_gene: NA; abundance: NA; j_gene: TRBJ1-2
CDR3nt: TGTGCCAGTAGCCAGGGAAACGGAAACACCATATATTTT; CDR3aa: CASSQGNGNTIYF; v_gene: TRBV19; d_gene: NA; abundance: many; j_gene: TRBJ1-3
CDR3nt: TGTGCCAGCGCCTGGGCCCTCAAAGAGACCCAGTACTTC; CDR3aa: CASAWALKETQYF; v_gene: TRBV2; d_gene: NA; abundance: NA; j_gene: TRBJ2-5
CDR3nt: TGCGCCAGCAGCTTGGACAGGGGATCGTTCGAGCAGTACTTC; CDR3aa: CASSLDRGSFEQYF; v_gene: TRBV5-1; d_gene: TRBD1; abundance: NA; j_gene: TRBJ2-7
CDR3nt: TGTGCCAGCAGCCCAAGACAGGGGGGGAACTATGGCTACACCTTC; CDR3aa: CASSPRQGGNYGYTF; v_gene: TRBV4-2; d_gene: TRBD1; abundance: NA; j_gene: TRBJ1-2
CDR3nt: TGTGCCAGCAGTCCGGGACTAGCCGCATACAATGAGCAGTTCTTC; CDR3aa: CASSPGLAAYNEQFF; v_gene: TRBV11-1; d_gene: TRBD2; abundance: NA; j_gene: TRBJ2-1
CDR3nt: TGTGCCAGTAGTGGTACCGGGACAGTGAACACTGAAGCTTTCTTT; CDR3aa: CASSGTGTVNTEAFF; v_gene: TRBV19; d_gene: TRBD1; abundance: NA; j_gene: TRBJ1-1
CDR3nt: TGTGCCAGCTCGGGACAGGGGATGAACACTGAAGCTTTCTTT; CDR3aa: CASSGQGMNTEAFF; v_gene: TRBV7-2; d_gene: TRBD1; abundance: few; j_gene: TRBJ1-1
CDR3nt: TGTGCCAGCTCACGGGCGGGCGAGTTAAACATTCAGTACTTC; CDR3aa: CASSRAGELNIQYF; v_gene: TRBV18; d_gene: NA; abundance: once; j_gene: TRBJ2-4
CDR3nt: TGTGCCAGCAGCAGGGACAGTCTTTTTAATGAAAAACTGTTTTTT; CDR3aa: CASSRDSLFNEKLFF; v_gene: TRBV7-9; d_gene: TRBD1; abundance: NA; j_gene: TRBJ1-4
CDR3nt: TGTGCCAGCAGCTTGGTCGGACTACCTTCCTACGAGCAGTACTTC; CDR3aa: CASSLVGLPSYEQYF; v_gene: TRBV5-5; d_gene: NA; abundance: NA; j_gene: TRBJ2-7
CDR3nt: TGTGCCAGCAGCTTAGACAACAGGGGGACGAGGTATGGCTACACCTTC; CDR3aa: CASSLDNRGTRYGYTF; v_gene: TRBV7-2; d_gene: TRBD1; abundance: NA; j_gene: TRBJ1-2
CDR3nt: TGTGCCAGCAGTTCCCGGACTAGCGGCGAGCAGTACTTC; CDR3aa: CASSSRTSGEQYF; v_gene: TRBV28; d_gene: TRBD2; abundance: once; j_gene: TRBJ2-7
CDR3nt: TGTGCCAGCAGATCCGACAGGGGCCCATTTAATTCACCCCTCCACTTT; CDR3aa: CASRSDRGPFNSPLHF; v_gene: TRBV11-2; d_gene: TRBD1; abundance: NA; j_gene: TRBJ1-6
CDR3nt: TGCGCCAGCAGCCCCTCCACCGTCCGTCTAGGCTACACCTTC; CDR3aa: CASSPSTVRLGYTF; v_gene: TRBV4-1; d_gene: NA; abundance: once; j_gene: TRBJ1-2
CDR3nt: TGTGCCAGCAGCCCGACCACAGGGATTTGGACTGAAGCTTTCTTT; CDR3aa: CASSPTTGIWTEAFF; v_gene: TRBV3-1/TRBV3-2; d_gene: NA; abundance: NA; j_gene: TRBJ1-1
CDR3nt: TGTGCCAGCAGCTTGGCCGCGACAGGGAACTATGGCTACACCTTC; CDR3aa: CASSLAATGNYGYTF; v_gene: TRBV5-8; d_gene: TRBD1; abundance: NA; j_gene: TRBJ1-2
CDR3nt: TGTGCCAGCAGCGTAGTGGCAGGGGATAATGAAAAACTGTTTTTT; CDR3aa: CASSVVAGDNEKLFF; v_gene: TRBV9; d_gene: NA; abundance: NA; j_gene: TRBJ1-4
CDR3nt: NA; CDR3aa: CASSLTSGRGKNTEAFF; v_gene: TRBV5-6; d_gene: NA; abundance: NA; j_gene: TRBJ1-1
CDR3nt: TGCGCCAGCAGCGGAAGGGGCTCCTACGAGCAGTACTTC; CDR3aa: CASSGRGSYEQYF; v_gene: TRBV5-1; d_gene: NA; abundance: NA; j_gene: TRBJ2-7
CDR3nt: TGTGCCAGCACCGAGCGGGGGGGTAATGGCTACACCTTC; CDR3aa: CASTERGGNGYTF; v_gene: TRBV2; d_gene: NA; abundance: once; j_gene: TRBJ1-2
CDR3nt: TGTGCCACCAGCGGAACTAGCGTCCCCAGGGATACGCAGTATTTT; CDR3aa: CATSGTSVPRDTQYF; v_gene: TRBV15; d_gene: TRBD2; abundance: NA; j_gene: TRBJ2-3
CDR3nt: TGTGCCAGCAGCGTAAGCGGGGGACGTTACAATGAGCAGTTCTTC; CDR3aa: CASSVSGGRYNEQFF; v_gene: TRBV9; d_gene: TRBD2; abundance: NA; j_gene: TRBJ2-1
CDR3nt: TGTGCCATCAGCGACAGGGACAGGGATCCTTACGAGCAGTACTTC; CDR3aa: CAISDRDRDPYEQYF; v_gene: TRBV10-3; d_gene: TRBD1; abundance: NA; j_gene: TRBJ2-7
CDR3nt: TGTGCCAGCAGCTTTAGCGGGGGCGCGGTTTACGAGCAGTACTTC; CDR3aa: CASSFSGGAVYEQYF; v_gene: TRBV5-5; d_gene: TRBD2; abundance: NA; j_gene: TRBJ2-7
CDR3nt: TGTGCCAGCAGCTTAGTCCCTAAGCGGGGGGTGTGGAATGAGCAGTTCTTC; CDR3aa: CASSLVPKRGVWNEQFF; v_gene: TRBV7-8; d_gene: TRBD2; abundance: NA; j_gene: TRBJ2-1
CDR3nt: TGTGCCAGCAGTCCCCGCGGGCAGACCCCGAATTCACCCCTCCACTTT; CDR3aa: CASSPRGQTPNSPLHF; v_gene: TRBV27; d_gene: NA; abundance: NA; j_gene: TRBJ1-6
CDR3nt: TGTGCCACCAGTGATTTCGGGGTAACGAATAATGAAAAACTGTTTTTT; CDR3aa: CATSDFGVTNNEKLFF; v_gene: TRBV24-1; d_gene: NA; abundance: once; j_gene: TRBJ1-4
CDR3nt: TGTGCCAGCAGCCCTGGAGGACTAGCCGGCGTTGAGCAGTACTTC; CDR3aa: CASSPGGLAGVEQYF; v_gene: TRBV3-1/TRBV3-2; d_gene: TRBD2; abundance: few; j_gene: TRBJ2-7
CDR3nt: TGTGCCAGCAGGCAGAATTACGAGCAGTACTTC; CDR3aa: CASRQNYEQYF; v_gene: TRBV2; d_gene: NA; abundance: NA; j_gene: TRBJ2-7
CDR3nt: TGTGCCAGCAGCACCTACCTTGATCAGCCCCAGCATTTT; CDR3aa: CASSTYLDQPQHF; v_gene: TRBV2; d_gene: NA; abundance: NA; j_gene: TRBJ1-5
CDR3nt: TGTGCCAGCAGCTTAGGACAGGGAGGCTACGAGCAGTACTTC; CDR3aa: CASSLGQGGYEQYF; v_gene: TRBV7-8; d_gene: NA; abundance: NA; j_gene: TRBJ2-7
CDR3nt: TGTGCCAGCAGTTCCACGGATTCACCCCTCCACTTT; CDR3aa: CASSSTDSPLHF; v_gene: TRBV28; d_gene: NA; abundance: NA; j_gene: TRBJ1-6
CDR3nt: TGTGCCAGCAGAGCGGGATCCTATAACACCGGGGAGCTGTTTTTT; CDR3aa: CASRAGSYNTGELFF; v_gene: TRBV7-9; d_gene: TRBD2; abundance: NA; j_gene: TRBJ2-2
CDR3nt: TGTGCCAGCAGTTTCCGGAGACCCGGGGAGCTGTTTTTT; CDR3aa: CASSFRRPGELFF; v_gene: TRBV12-3/TRBV12-4; d_gene: NA; abundance: few; j_gene: TRBJ2-2
CDR3nt: TGTGCCAGCAGTTGGCGGCTAGCGGGCACAGATACGCAGTATTTT; CDR3aa: CASSWRLAGTDTQYF; v_gene: TRBV2; d_gene: TRBD2; abundance: NA; j_gene: TRBJ2-3
CDR3nt: TGTGCCAGCAGCTTAGGAACAGGGGGCTTAGGCAATCAGCCCCAGCATTTT; CDR3aa: CASSLGTGGLGNQPQHF; v_gene: TRBV7-9; d_gene: TRBD1; abundance: NA; j_gene: TRBJ1-5
CDR3nt: TGTGCCTGGAGTGTAAGGGGGCAAGGGGGGAAGCCCCAGCATTTT; CDR3aa: CAWSVRGQGGKPQHF; v_gene: TRBV30; d_gene: TRBD1; abundance: NA; j_gene: TRBJ1-5
CDR3nt: TGTGCCAGCAGCTTGTATAACAGGGGAGACTATGGCTACACCTTC; CDR3aa: CASSLYNRGDYGYTF; v_gene: TRBV5-4; d_gene: TRBD1; abundance: NA; j_gene: TRBJ1-2
CDR3nt: TGTGCCAGCAGGGCGACGCAGCTACTATCACCCCTCCACTTT; CDR3aa: CASRATQLLSPLHF; v_gene: TRBV5-6; d_gene: NA; abundance: NA; j_gene: TRBJ1-6
CDR3nt: TGTGCCAGCAGTCGACAGGGGGCAGATACGCAGTATTTT; CDR3aa: CASSRQGADTQYF; v_gene: TRBV7-9; d_gene: TRBD1; abundance: NA; j_gene: TRBJ2-3